This T cell receptor (beta chain) was recorded in a study of Tregs in tolerant kidney transplant recipients (dated by TCRdb to the late 2010s). Broadly, across the study: The study used TCRbeta sequencing to identify donor-specific regulatory T cells before combined kidney and bone marrow transplantation, then tracked those cells after transplant.

For TCRbeta CDR3 sequencing, genomic DNA from the sorted cells was extracted using the QIAGEN DNeasy Blood and Tissue Kit. Through immunoSEQ, high-throughput TCRbeta CDR3 sequencing was done commercially, including PCR amplification with internal controls and bias correction. Per the original workflow: Unique productive TCRbeta sequences were defined by CDR3 nucleotide sequence where primers matched, and otherwise by CDR3 amino acid sequence together with Vbeta and Jbeta genes. To correct for sorting error, sequences found in more than one sorted population at a frequency ratio of 2:1 or less were discarded, and the remaining shared sequences were assigned to the population with the higher frequency. A sequence was defined as donor-reactive if the sequence was expanded at least 5-fold in CFSE-low cells compared with unstimulated cells and had a frequency of at least 0.01% in CFSE-low cells. Jensen-Shannon divergence, calculated on the top 100 TCRbeta sequences ranked by frequency, was used to quantify repertoire divergence. For any sample with multiple sequencing runs, sorting error was corrected in each run separately before the runs were pooled. TCRdb carries this immuneACCESS record with in-frame sequences only. Its versions omit some clonotypes, under half of them owing to an unresolved V gene in the studies checked, with the rest unexplained. Clone size and V and J calls were adopted from that table, with D and trimming inferred from the DNA. The sample records some 56,000 clones, about 90% of which are singletons. Clones ranked in the top ten supply 15% of the sample.

Related donors were used in the transplants with nonmyeloablative bone marrow transplantation, and mixed chimerism was transient in the human trials. Unstimulated Tregs (CD4+CD25+CD127-), CD4+ non-Tregs (CD4+CD25-), CD4 and CD8 cells were FACS-sorted from thawed PBMCs. Several combined kidney and bone marrow transplant recipients from the ITN036ST trial were included as patients, and samples were available only from these trial subjects. Healthy control blood was separated into PBMCs by Ficoll density gradient and cryopreserved, and patient PBMCs were collected both before and after transplant. Taken from the germline V gene, the CDR1 and CDR2 loops are LGHNA and YSLEER. Inclusive of the bounding cysteine and phenylalanine, the CDR3 is 17 residues long. Of all the DNA, just the CDR3 is kept, 51 bases in frame from base 1. Germline trimming: 5 bases from V, 1 base from J; junction bases outside gene matches: 4.

This clone has just one count. It has no known antigen specificity. Base-call qualities are not available, and no considerably larger clone is one nucleotide away. Broader findings and caveats from the paper: Expanding Tregs with activated donor B cells appeared to identify the most biologically relevant and donor-specific TCRbeta repertoire. Because the PCR primers were changed over time for some patients, nucleotide-level comparison could not be performed across the samples from those patients. Because the study included only a small number of patients, the results must be confirmed in larger populations and under other immunosuppression protocols. Donor-specific Treg expansion was found to exceed global Treg expansion in tolerant patients, suggesting antigen-driven rather than nonspecific expansion. Biological reproducibility was not directly addressed, though technical replication error appeared minimal.

The receptor was derived from a human patient who received a combined kidney and bone marrow transplant. After a transplant, the graft donor may have provided part of the T cells. The input for sequencing was CD8+ T cells from blood (PBMCs), taken 24 months after the transplant. The rearranged chain carries TRBV4-3 and TRBJ2-3, with 15 middle bases fitting TRBD2. The nucleotides are TGCGCCAGCAGCGAGAGGACTAGCGGGGGGGGCACAGATACGCAGTATTTT. Its translation reads: CASSERTSGGGTDTQYF.